The table lists the clone carrying this T cell receptor beta chain with many counts. Its antigen is currently unknown. Using its own MiXCR run on the RT-PCR reads, TCRdb lists one record per CDR3 protein. The sample carries around 750,000 distinct CDR3 sequences, 21% recorded once. These data come from a study of response to subunit inactivated influenza vaccine. The study's findings and limits: The authors put forward the suggestion that each seasonal influenza vaccination may bring in only a limited number of new T cells.

The germline V gene encodes CDR1 LGHDT and CDR2 YNNKEL (reference sequence). The CDR3 runs 14 residues. V lost 1 base and J lost 8, with 14 bases in between. The clonotype was recovered from a middle-aged man who received an inactivated influenza vaccine. The V gene is TRBV3-1, the J gene TRBJ1-1; D is perhaps TRBD1 (6 bases). Sequencing used PBMCs from blood, obtained around 5 days after vaccination. CDR3 sequence: CASSQVRAGTEAFF. In DNA, the CDR3 is TGTGCCAGCAGCCAAGTTCGGGCCGGGACAGAAGCTTTCTTT.